This TCR beta chain is drawn from a study of T cells after posttransplantation cyclophosphamide. The table came from immunoSEQ multiplex PCR; TCRdb's copy has only in-frame clones and leaves some out. This record lists about 36,000 clones, none seen once only, and the top ten clones contain roughly 1.1%. This clone was seen at least ten times. What was sequenced was PBMCs. The sequence was obtained from a girl aged 10-17 years in good health, CMV-negative, and a related stem cell transplant donor.

The chain's CDR3 is CASSLGWRGGYNEQFF. The CDR3 region has the DNA TGTGCCAGCAGCTTAGGTTGGCGGGGGGGTTACAATGAGCAGTTCTTC. The chain combines TRBV11-3 with TRBJ2-1; TRBD2 matches at 9 bases. The junction had 5 bases not matched to a gene; V was cut back by 1 base and J by 4 bases. This CDR3 comprises 16 residues. The germline gives CDR1 SGHNT, CDR2 YENEEA.